These 12 T cell receptor beta chains originate from one sample sequenced in a study of regulatory T cells. Broader study findings: In CD3G-deficient patients, conventional CD4+ T cells were enriched for hydrophobic CDR3 residues at positions 6 and 7.

Antigen specificity for these receptors is unknown. The primer mix had 52 TRBV and 13 TRBJ primers. The assay was immunoSEQ multiplex PCR, and TCRdb's table has in-frame clones only and misses some. The repertoire holds approximately 40,000 clones, with around nine tenths as singletons. The source material was conventional CD4+ T cells sorted from blood. The source of these receptors is a person aged 18-30 years with CD3G deficiency.

The V gene is TRBV10-3, the J gene TRBJ2-3, with a possible D match to TRBD1 (5 bases). The CDR3 consists of 14 residues. Trimming took 4 bases from V and 2 from J, leaving 10 bases between them. Germline-derived CDR1 and CDR2 are ENHRY and SYGVKD. The CDR3 nucleotides are TGTGCCATCAGTGCCCAGGGTCCCACAGATACGCAGTATTTT. Encoded protein: CAISAQGPTDTQYF.

The chain couples TRBV28 to TRBJ2-7, with D possibly called TRBD1 or TRBD2 (5 bases each). The germline V gene has CDR1 MDHEN and CDR2 SYDVKM. V lost 2 bases, J lost 0 bases, and 14 bases lay in between. The CDR3 runs to 16 residues. CDR3 in DNA: TGTGCCAGCAGTTTAGGGGGAGTAGGGTACTCCTACGAGCAGTACTTC. It translates to CASSLGGVGYSYEQYF.

The gene calls are TRBV28 and TRBJ2-3; D is ambiguous. The CDR3 spans 13 residues. The V gene lost 5 bases and the J gene lost 10 bases, with 16 bases spanning the gap. CDR1 and CDR2 (germline): MDHEN, SYDVKM. CDR3 in DNA: TGTGCCAGCAGTCGAAGACTGGGTCGGGCGCAGTATTTT. It codes for CASSRRLGRAQYF.

The genes are TRBV7-2 and TRBJ2-3; D gene unclear. The CDR3 has 14 residues. V shed 1 base and J shed 2 bases, with 7 bases lying between them. Per the germline V gene, CDR1 is SGHTA and CDR2 is FQGNSA. The CDR3 loop reads CASSLDPLTDTQYF. CDR3 DNA: TGTGCCAGCAGCTTAGATCCCCTCACAGATACGCAGTATTTT.

The V call is TRBV30, the J call TRBJ2-7, with TRBD2 as a possible D gene (5 bases). CDR1 GTSNPN and CDR2 SVGIG come from the germline V gene (reference sequence). V was pared by 0 bases and J by 6 bases, with 12 bases between. This CDR3 has 13 amino acids. CDR3 region: CAWSVRRGSEQYF. The CDR3 bases are TGTGCCTGGAGTGTACGTCGAGGGTCCGAGCAGTACTTC.

This chain links TRBV6-6 with TRBJ1-1; D gene uncertain. The germline V gene has CDR1 MNHNY and CDR2 SVGAGI (reference sequence). The CDR3 extends over 13 amino acids. Trimming pared 5 bases from V and 3 bases from J, leaving 10 bases between. This CDR3 is CASSKDTDTEAFF. DNA for the CDR3: TGTGCCAGCAGTAAAGACACAGACACTGAAGCTTTCTTT.

This chain links TRBV6-1 with TRBJ2-3, with D possibly being TRBD2 (6 bases). The CDR3 totals 16 residues. Germline values: CDR1 MNHNS, CDR2 SASEGT. Between the trimmed V and J ends, which lost 4 bases and 7 bases, there was a span of 21 bases. The CDR3 sequence: CASSGDWTALRNTQYF. As DNA, the CDR3 is TGTGCCAGCAGTGGGGACTGGACGGCGTTAAGAAATACGCAGTATTTT.

This chain uses TRBV6-1 with TRBJ2-7; weak D call: TRBD1 (6 bases). The CDR3 contains 12 residues. V gave up 2 bases and J gave up 5 bases, with 7 bases separating them. The V gene's germline CDR1 is MNHNS and CDR2 SASEGT. CDR3 DNA: TGTGCCAGCAGTGAATACAGGGACGAGCAGTACTTC. Amino acids: CASSEYRDEQYF.

A few counts support this clone. The chain recombines TRBV6-1 with TRBJ2-7, with 9 bases fitting TRBD2. The trim removed 2 bases at V and 4 bases at J, leaving 3 bases unmatched. The CDR3 sequence is 14 residues long. Per germline, CDR1 MNHNS and CDR2 SASEGT. The CDR3 DNA reads TGTGCCAGCAGTGAAACTAGCGGGCCTTACGAGCAGTACTTC. Translating it yields CASSETSGPYEQYF.

This rearrangement joins TRBV5-1 to TRBJ2-7, with TRBD1 identical over 10 bases. Germline assignment: CDR1 SGHRS and CDR2 YFSETQ. The length of the CDR3 is 15 residues. After removal of 0 bases from V and 5 bases from J, the junction contained 5 bases not matched to a gene. CDR3 nucleotides: TGCGCCAGCAGCTTGGGGGACAGGGGATCCCACGAGCAGTACTTC. It yields the protein CASSLGDRGSHEQYF. Based on the CDR3 plus reference TRBV5-1 and TRBJ2-7, the full variable domain is KAGVTQTPRYLIKTRGQQVTLSCSPISGHRSVSWYQQTPGQGLQFLFEYFSETQRNKGNFPGRFSGRQFSNSRSEMNVSTLELGDSALYLCASSLGDRGSHEQYFGPGTRLTVT.

The gene calls are TRBV11-2 and TRBJ2-7, with 7 bases lining up with TRBD1. The CDR3 sequence is 14 residues long. Germline loops: CDR1 SGHAT, CDR2 FQNNGV. J was trimmed by 0 bases and V by 8 bases; bases with no gene match: 7. The CDR3 DNA is TGTGCCAGCCGTCGGGACAGTTTCTCCTACGAGCAGTACTTC. The encoded protein is CASRRDSFSYEQYF.

J is TRBJ2-4 and V is TRBV28; D is perhaps TRBD2 (7 bases). This CDR3 is 17 amino acids long. Deletions cut 5 bases from V and 1 base from J, with 18 bases between. Germline CDR1 MDHEN, CDR2 SYDVKM. In DNA form, the CDR3 reads TGTGCCAGCAGTCTGAGGGGGAGGGTTCTGGCCAAAAACATTCAGTACTTC. This gives the protein CASSLRGRVLAKNIQYF.